The rows below give T cell receptor beta chains drawn from one sample of a study of blood T cells in healthy people across ages. TCRdb reprocessed the 5' RACE reads via MiXCR and lists one record per CDR3 protein. The sample has roughly 790,000 distinct CDR3 sequences, approximately 39% seen once; the top ten hold 20% to 25%. Source material: blood. The source of these receptors is a woman aged 55-69 years in good health. Both conserved end residues are part of each CDR3. Fields, in order: clone size, D gene, CDR3 length, V gene, J gene, CDR3 DNA, CDR3 protein. The D gene is left open where the match is weak. Clone size appears in some rows only: once, few, many, or a class for an expanded clone.

>many|TRBD1|15|TRBV4-1|TRBJ2-7
TGCGCCAGCAGCCAAGAGGGGACAGGGTACTATGAAGGGTACTTC
CASSQEGTGYYEGYF
>.|.|16|TRBV7-3|TRBJ2-3
TGTGCCAGCAGCTTAGGGAGACGGCCTAGCACAGATACGCAGTATTTT
CASSLGRRPSTDTQYF
>few|.|13|TRBV20-1|TRBJ2-5
TGCAGTGCTAGACGGAGTGCCCCGTGGGAGCAGTACTTC
CSARRSAPWEQYF
>.|TRBD2|15|TRBV20-1|TRBJ2-1
TGCAGTGCTAGACCTCTAGCGGGGGGCCACAATGAGCAGTTCTTC
CSARPLAGGHNEQFF
>.|TRBD1|15|TRBV10-3|TRBJ1-2
TGTGCCATAAACCTACAGGGGGCGGCTAACTATGGCTACACCTTC
CAINLQGAANYGYTF
>few|.|14|TRBV5-1|TRBJ2-6
TGCGCCAGCGGAAAGGGCTCTGGGGCCAACGTCCTGACTTTC
CASGKGSGANVLTF
>.|TRBD1|16|TRBV27|TRBJ1-1
TGTGCCAGCAGTTTATGGACAGGGGGCCCGAACACTGAAGCTTTCTTT
CASSLWTGGPNTEAFF
>.|.|12|TRBV24-1|TRBJ2-3
TGTGCTACCGGTGATGCCGGGGGTGCGCAGTATTTT
CATGDAGGAQYF
>once|.|17|TRBV29-1|TRBJ2-1
TGCAGCGTTGAAGCACGGGGGGCAGGGTCGACCTACAATGAGCAGTTCTTC
CSVEARGAGSTYNEQFF
>few|TRBD2|16|TRBV9|TRBJ2-3
TGTGCCAGCAGCGTAGCAGGGACTATTAGCACAGATACGCAGTATTTT
CASSVAGTISTDTQYF
>.|TRBD2|19|TRBV20-1|TRBJ2-3
TGCAGTGCTAGCACCTACCCCGGGACTAGCGATATAGACAGAGATACGCAGTATTTT
CSASTYPGTSDIDRDTQYF